This T cell receptor (beta chain) stems from a study of cytomegalovirus exposure and HLA in healthy donors. General study points: One later analysis reportedly identified an Asian-associated ancestry cluster that showed fewer N-insertions than the approximately 700-donor mean. The authors later linked a missense DCLRE1C variant to TCR beta V- and J-gene trimming.

On this clone itself: Its target is unknown.

The PCR made use of 60 Vbeta and 13 Jbeta primers. Original data processing: In a later analysis, approximately 80 million unique TCR beta chains included roughly 11 million shared by two or more donors. TCRdb keeps only in-frame clones here, not all; method: immunoSEQ multiplex PCR. V and J calls and clone size are those listed in that table; D and trimming were worked out from the DNA. The sample shows some 150,000 clones, roughly 85% of them seen only once. The TCR sequence derives from a man aged 35-49 years in good health and CMV-seronegative. What was sequenced was PBMCs.

This chain's CDR3 is CASSSRLAGPYNEQFF. In DNA form, the CDR3 reads TGTGCCAGCAGTTCGCGACTAGCGGGACCCTACAATGAGCAGTTCTTC. V gene TRBV28 combines with J gene TRBJ2-1, with TRBD2 matching over 11 bases. This CDR3 spans 16 amino acids. Unmatched junction bases numbered 4, after V lost 4 bases and J lost 2 bases. In germline, CDR1 is MDHEN, CDR2 SYDVKM.